This paragraph reports one TCR beta chain. CDR1 is SGHTA, CDR2 FQGTGA, per germline. The CDR3 has 13 amino acids. V dropped 5 bases and J dropped 11; count of bases not matched to a gene: 9. This entry comes from a study of blood T cell repertoires in COVID-19. About the research overall: COVID-19 samples collected from the United States, Italy and Spain covered acute and convalescent phases. T cells, B-cell-depleted T cells, or PBMCs provided the cDNA or gDNA that served as material.

In the study's own analysis: Nucleated cell number was recorded as an estimate derived from reference gene primer amplification. Sequencing used immunoSEQ multiplex PCR; TCRdb keeps in-frame clones, though not all of them. V and J calls and clone size are given by that table; D and trimming were obtained from the DNA. The sample yields about 310,000 clones, roughly 86% seen once. The clonotype comes from a woman between 50 and 59 years old who had recovered from COVID-19. The material sequenced was peripheral blood. The chain joins TRBV7-3 to TRBJ1-1, with 9 positions matching TRBD1. This chain's CDR3 is CASSTPGQGVAFF. The CDR3 DNA is TGTGCCAGCAGCACACCGGGACAGGGAGTTGCTTTCTTT.